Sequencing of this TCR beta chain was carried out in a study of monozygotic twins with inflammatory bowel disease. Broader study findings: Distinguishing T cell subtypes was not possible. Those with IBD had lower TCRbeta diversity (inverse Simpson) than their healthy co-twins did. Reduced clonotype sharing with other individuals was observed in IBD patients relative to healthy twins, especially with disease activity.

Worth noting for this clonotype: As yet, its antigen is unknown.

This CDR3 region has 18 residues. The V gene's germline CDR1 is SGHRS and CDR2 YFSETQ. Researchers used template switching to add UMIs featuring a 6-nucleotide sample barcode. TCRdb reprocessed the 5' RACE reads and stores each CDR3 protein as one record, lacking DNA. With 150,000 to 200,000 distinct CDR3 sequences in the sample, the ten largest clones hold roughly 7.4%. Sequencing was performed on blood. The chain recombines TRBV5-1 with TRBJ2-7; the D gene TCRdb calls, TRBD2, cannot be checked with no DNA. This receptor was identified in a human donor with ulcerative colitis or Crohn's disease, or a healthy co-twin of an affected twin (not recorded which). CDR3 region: CASSLKAGGLAGLNEQYF.